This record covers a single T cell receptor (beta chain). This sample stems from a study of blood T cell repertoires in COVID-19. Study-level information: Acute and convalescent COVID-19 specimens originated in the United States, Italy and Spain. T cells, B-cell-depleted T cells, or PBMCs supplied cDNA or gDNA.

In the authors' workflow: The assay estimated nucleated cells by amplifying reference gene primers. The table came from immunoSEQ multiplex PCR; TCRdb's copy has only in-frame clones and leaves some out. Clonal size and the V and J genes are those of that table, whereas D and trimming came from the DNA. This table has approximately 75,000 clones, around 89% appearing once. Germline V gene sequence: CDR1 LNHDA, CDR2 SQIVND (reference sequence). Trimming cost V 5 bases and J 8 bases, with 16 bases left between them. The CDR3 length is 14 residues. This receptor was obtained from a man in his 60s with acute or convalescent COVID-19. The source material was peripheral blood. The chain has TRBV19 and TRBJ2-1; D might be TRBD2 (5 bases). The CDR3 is CASSEGGPWHEQFF. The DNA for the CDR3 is TGTGCCAGTAGTGAGGGCGGACCATGGCATGAGCAGTTCTTC. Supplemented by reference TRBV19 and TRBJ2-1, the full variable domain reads DGGITQSPKYLFRKEGQNVTLSCEQNLNHDAMYWYRQDPGQGLRLIYYSQIVNDFQKGDIAEGYSVSREKKESFPLTVTSAQKNPTAFYLCASSEGGPWHEQFFGPGTRLTVL.